These T cell receptor beta chains were read from a single sample in a study of blood T cells in healthy people across ages. TCRdb re-called the 5' RACE reads through MiXCR, storing one row per CDR3 protein. The top ten clones hold 9.5% to 13% of a sample with approximately 960,000 distinct CDR3 sequences, roughly 29% of them seen once. The data were also submitted as part of a second study, on T cells of mothers and their children.

Sequenced input: blood. All receptors derive from a woman between 40 and 50 years old in good health. Each CDR3 is given with its conserved first and last residue. A D gene is named only where the DNA matches it firmly. Some rows mark clone size as missing; the rest say once, few, many or name a class of expanded clone.

v_gene,d_gene,j_gene,abundance,CDR3nt,CDR3aa
TRBV5-1,TRBD2,TRBJ2-5,few,TGCGCCAGCAGCTTCCAAGCGGGGGGTCAAGAGACCCAGTACTTC,CASSFQAGGQETQYF
TRBV29-1,.,TRBJ1-1,few,TGCAGCGTTAGTTTTTACATGAACACTGAAGCTTTCTTT,CSVSFYMNTEAFF
TRBV6-2/TRBV6-3,.,TRBJ1-5,few,TGTGCCAGCAGTCCGTACCAGGGCCTTAGGCTACAGCCCCAGCATTTT,CASSPYQGLRLQPQHF
TRBV10-3,TRBD2,TRBJ2-1,.,TGTGCCATCAGTGATCGGGGGGAGAGCTTCTACAATGAGCAGTTCTTC,CAISDRGESFYNEQFF
TRBV4-3,.,TRBJ2-1,many,TGCGCCAGCAGCCTCGTGGGCACGGGCAATGAGCAGTTCTTC,CASSLVGTGNEQFF
TRBV20-1,.,TRBJ2-7,.,TGCAGTGCTAGAGTCGGGGTCAGCGAGCAGTACTTC,CSARVGVSEQYF
TRBV28,TRBD2,TRBJ2-7,.,TGTGCCAGCAGTTATAGCGGGCACTCCTACGAGCAGTACTTC,CASSYSGHSYEQYF
TRBV5-1,.,TRBJ2-7,.,TGCGCCAGCAGCTCGGCTTCTGTCTACGAGCAGTACTTC,CASSSASVYEQYF
TRBV12-3/TRBV12-4,.,TRBJ1-2,many,TGTGCCAGCGCTTCCCCCCTTAATAACTATGGCTACACCTTC,CASASPLNNYGYTF
TRBV15,.,TRBJ2-3,.,TGTGCCACCAGCAGAGAGGCCCCGGGGGTTGGAGATACGCAGTATTTT,CATSREAPGVGDTQYF
TRBV3-1,TRBD2,TRBJ2-5,.,TGTGCCAGCAGCCAAGACTTAAGCGGGGGACAGACCCAGTACTTC,CASSQDLSGGQTQYF
TRBV3-1,.,TRBJ2-7,few,TGTGCCAGCAGCCAACTTGGCGGGGCGATCTCCTACGAGCAGTACTTC,CASSQLGGAISYEQYF
TRBV13,TRBD1,TRBJ2-7,many,TGTGCCAGCAGCTTAACGGGACAGAATTACGAGCAGTACTTC,CASSLTGQNYEQYF
TRBV28,.,TRBJ1-1,.,TGTGCCAGCAGTTTTCGGGGATGGTTGAACACTGAAGCTTTCTTT,CASSFRGWLNTEAFF
TRBV15,.,TRBJ2-1,.,TGTGCCACCAGCAGAGATCCCGTCATCGGTGGTGAACAGTTCTTC,CATSRDPVIGGEQFF
TRBV10-3,.,TRBJ2-1,.,TGTGCCATCAGTGAGCCCATGGAGGGGGAGTTCTTC,CAISEPMEGEFF
TRBV12-3/TRBV12-4,.,TRBJ2-2,.,TGTGCCAGCCACGAGGTGAACACCGGGGAGCTGTTTTTT,CASHEVNTGELFF
TRBV20-1,.,TRBJ1-1,.,TGCAGTGCTTCCCCGACAGCGAACACTGAAGCTTTCTTT,CSASPTANTEAFF
TRBV14,.,TRBJ1-3,many,TGTGCCAGCAGCCAAGAGCGCAGTCTCTCTGGAAACACCATATATTTT,CASSQERSLSGNTIYF
TRBV2,TRBD1,TRBJ1-2,once,TGTACCGGAACCGAGGGACAGAACTATGGCTACACCTTC,CTGTEGQNYGYTF
TRBV28,.,TRBJ2-7,many,TGTGCCAGCAGTTTATCCCCATCTGGTGCCTACGAGCAGTACTTC,CASSLSPSGAYEQYF
TRBV28,.,TRBJ1-1,few,TGTGCCAGCAGACAGGGCGGAGTAAACACTGAAGCTTTCTTT,CASRQGGVNTEAFF
TRBV15,TRBD2,TRBJ2-1,few,TGTGCCACCAGGAGTAGCGGGGCGATCTCCTACAATGAGCAGTTCTTC,CATRSSGAISYNEQFF
TRBV27,.,TRBJ1-1,.,TGTGCCAGCAGTCCCCGGGGGGAGTGGACTGAAGCTTTCTTT,CASSPRGEWTEAFF
TRBV7-3,.,TRBJ1-2,.,TGTGCCAGCAGTCCCCCTTGGACAGAGCTCTATGGCTACACCTTC,CASSPPWTELYGYTF
TRBV5-6,.,TRBJ2-1,many,TGTGCCAGCAGCTTACCAGGGGGGGGATACAATGAGCAGTTCTTC,CASSLPGGGYNEQFF
TRBV7-8,.,TRBJ2-7,.,TGTGCCAGCAGCTCGTCTTGGGCAGGGGACTACGAGCAGTACTTC,CASSSSWAGDYEQYF
TRBV5-1,.,TRBJ1-2,.,TGCGCCAGCAGCTTGGGCGGACAGCAGGACGGCTACACCTTC,CASSLGGQQDGYTF
TRBV3-1,.,TRBJ2-7,.,TGTGCCAGCAGCCCGGGGACGCTGGGGGCCGAGCAGTACTTC,CASSPGTLGAEQYF
TRBV19,.,TRBJ1-1,few,TGTGCCAGTAGTATATTAGAGGGGAGCACTGAAGCTTTCTTT,CASSILEGSTEAFF
TRBV24-1,TRBD2,TRBJ2-5,many,TGTGCCACCAGTGGTGGTAGCGGGGAGACCCAGTACTTC,CATSGGSGETQYF
TRBV25-1,.,TRBJ1-2,.,TGTGCCAGCAGTGAGGGGCAGCTATCCTCTTATGGCTACACCTTC,CASSEGQLSSYGYTF
TRBV5-1,.,TRBJ1-4,few,TGCGCCAGCAGCTTGGCTGGAGCGAGGGAAAAACTGTTTTTT,CASSLAGAREKLFF
TRBV7-2,TRBD1,TRBJ2-7,.,TGTGCCGGCAGCTTAGCACAGGGGACAGAGTCCTACGAGCAGTACTTC,CAGSLAQGTESYEQYF
TRBV5-1,.,TRBJ1-1,many,TGTGCCAGTCGGGACGGGAACACTGAAGCTTTCTTT,CASRDGNTEAFF
TRBV2,TRBD1,TRBJ1-2,.,TGTGCCAGCAGATCCGGGACAGGGGGCCCCCTCCATGGCTACACCTTC,CASRSGTGGPLHGYTF
TRBV6-2/TRBV6-3,TRBD1,TRBJ2-5,few,TGTGCCAGCAGAACACAGGGGGCGAGGGAGCGGTACTTC,CASRTQGARERYF
TRBV7-9,TRBD1,TRBJ1-2,once,TGTGCCAGCAGCCTAGAACCGTCAGGGGGTGGCTACACCTTC,CASSLEPSGGGYTF
TRBV4-1,.,TRBJ2-7,many,TGCGCCAGCAGCCAATATATCGGCACACGGAGCTCCTACGAGCAGTACTTC,CASSQYIGTRSSYEQYF
TRBV28,.,TRBJ2-3,many,TGTGCCAGCAGCCCGCGAGGGTTTCCCACAGATACGCAGTATTTT,CASSPRGFPTDTQYF
TRBV3-1,.,TRBJ1-4,.,TGTGCCAGCAGCCCGACTGGGGGAAGTGAAAAACTGTTTTTT,CASSPTGGSEKLFF
TRBV5-1,TRBD2,TRBJ2-1,few,TGCGCCAGCAGGCCAGGACTAGAGTCCTACAATGAGCAGTTCTTC,CASRPGLESYNEQFF
TRBV3-1,TRBD2,TRBJ2-5,.,TGTGCCAGCAGTATACTACGGGGACTAGCGGGGGAGACCCAGTACTTC,CASSILRGLAGETQYF